Listed here are 26 T cell receptor beta chains from one sample, sequenced in a study of T cells after yellow fever vaccination. One entry per CDR3 protein results from TCRdb running MiXCR on the 5' RACE reads. The data show 300,000 or so distinct CDR3 sequences, over 10% seen once. The source was CD4+ T cells sorted from PBMCs, collected 45 days after the yellow fever booster vaccination. These receptors all come from a young man who received the YFV17D yellow fever vaccine.

The chain uses TRBV15 and TRBJ1-5; unclear D gene. V was cut by 4 bases and J by 3 bases, with 10 bases left in between. The germline V gene has CDR1 LNHNV and CDR2 YYDKDF (reference sequence). CDR3 length: 14 amino acids. CDR3: CATSNSAINQPQHF. CDR3 sequence (DNA): TGTGCCACCAGCAATAGCGCTATCAATCAGCCCCAGCATTTT.

The CDR3 nucleotides read TGTGCCAGCAGCACACTCCTTACTAGCGGTCGGGGGAAGCAGTACTTC. It yields the protein CASSTLLTSGRGKQYF. V usage is TRBV7-2 and J usage is TRBJ2-7, with 8 bases that match TRBD2. The CDR3 contains 16 residues. V shed 5 bases and J 8 bases; nucleotides not matched to a gene: 17. The V gene's germline CDR1 is SGHTA and CDR2 FQGNSA.

The chain uses TRBV20-1 and TRBJ2-7, with TRBD1 identical over 8 bases. CDR3 length: 13 amino acids. The germline V gene has CDR1 DFQATT and CDR2 SNEGSKA (reference sequence). V was clipped by 5 bases and J by 5 bases; unmatched bases: 8. The CDR3, as DNA: TGCAGTGCTCCACGACAGGGGTCTAACGAGCAGTACTTC. Translation gives CSAPRQGSNEQYF.

The chain carries TRBV4-3 and TRBJ2-5; D possibly corresponds to TRBD2 (5 bases). The germline V and J ends were trimmed by 1 base and 7 bases, with 10 bases remaining between them. The CDR3 length is 13 residues. Germline loops: CDR1 LGHNA, CDR2 YSLEER. The CDR3 here is CASSQGPTRTQYF. The CDR3 nucleotides read TGCGCCAGCAGCCAAGGCCCAACTAGGACCCAGTACTTC.

This clonotype was detected only a few times. The chain carries TRBV6-1 and TRBJ1-3; weak D call: TRBD1 (6 bases). Per the germline V gene, CDR1 is MNHNS and CDR2 is SASEGT. CDR3 length: 14 amino acids. Trimming pared 7 bases from V and 0 bases from J, leaving 10 bases between. CDR3 loop: CASIRGDSGNTIYF. CDR3 coding DNA: TGTGCCAGCATCAGGGGAGACTCTGGAAACACCATATATTTT.

The sample holds a few counts of this clonotype. The V call is TRBV6-2 or TRBV6-3, the J call TRBJ2-2; D is perhaps TRBD1 or TRBD2 (5 bases each). V was clipped by 6 bases and J by 5 bases, with 16 bases between them. CDR3 length: 15 residues. Looked up from germline, CDR1 is MNHEY and CDR2 is SVGEGT. CDR3 DNA sequence: TGTGCCAGCAGCAAGTCCAAGGGGACGACCGGGGAGCTGTTTTTT. Residues: CASSKSKGTTGELFF.

The chain is built from TRBV7-2 and TRBJ2-3; either TRBD1 or TRBD2 may fit D (5 bases each). CDR1 is SGHTA and CDR2 is FQGNSA in the germline V gene. The germline V and J ends were trimmed by 5 bases and 9 bases, with 15 bases remaining between them. CDR3 length equals 13 residues. CDR3 DNA sequence: TGTGCCAGCAGCCCTTTTGGGGGAGACACGCAGTATTTT. Residues: CASSPFGGDTQYF.

The table lists this clonotype with a few counts. The CDR3 DNA follows: TGCGCCAGCAGCTTGATTCTCAGCTGGAGCACTGAAGCTTTCTTT. Amino acids: CASSLILSWSTEAFF. V gene TRBV5-1 combines with J gene TRBJ1-1; no clear D. This CDR3 is 15 amino acids long. Germline V gives CDR1 SGHRS, CDR2 YFSETQ. V shed 1 base and J shed 4 bases, with 14 bases lying between them.

This clonotype showed up just a few times. V and J are TRBV12-3 or TRBV12-4 and TRBJ1-1; D is uncertain. The ends were cut back, 7 bases at V and 6 bases at J, with 15 bases in the middle. The CDR3 extends over 13 amino acids. The CDR3, as DNA: TGTGCCAGCACGCCAAGCGATTTCCCTGAAGCTTTCTTT. Translating gives CASTPSDFPEAFF.

This clonotype was recorded once. The rearrangement joins TRBV5-1 to TRBJ2-5; 7 bases line up with TRBD2. Looked up from germline, CDR1 is SGHRS and CDR2 is YFSETQ. The CDR3 length is 15 residues. The junction had 10 bases not matched to a gene; V was cut back by 5 bases and J by 3 bases. The CDR3: CASRTGTTSEETQYF. In DNA form, the CDR3 reads TGCGCCAGCAGAACCGGGACTACTTCCGAAGAGACCCAGTACTTC.

The genes are TRBV7-2 and TRBJ2-7; 9 nucleotides align to TRBD2. With V trimmed by 8 bases and J by 3 bases, 29 bases remained unmatched. Germline-derived CDR1 and CDR2 are SGHTA and FQGNSA. This CDR3 is 21 amino acids long. CDR3 sequence (DNA): TGTGCCAGCGCTCCTTCGATCGGGCAGGAGGTTGTCAGCGGGAGGTTCTACGAGCAGTACTTC. It codes for CASAPSIGQEVVSGRFYEQYF.

The chain joins TRBV7-2 to TRBJ2-7; 9 nucleotides match TRBD1. Germline V gene lookup returns CDR1 SGHTA and CDR2 FQGNSA. V dropped 2 bases and J dropped 7; count of bases not matched to a gene: 9. This CDR3 region has 15 residues. The CDR3 sequence: CASSLMGQGLREQYF. CDR3 DNA sequence: TGTGCCAGCAGCTTAATGGGACAGGGACTGCGGGAGCAGTACTTC.

This sequence joins TRBV28 and TRBJ2-1; the D gene is possibly TRBD1 (6 bases). CDR1 is MDHEN and CDR2 is SYDVKM in the germline V gene. Trimming shortened V by 4 bases and J by 10 bases, and 17 bases separated the two germline ends. The CDR3 runs 14 residues. In nucleotides, the CDR3 is TGTGCCAGCAGTTCGACAGGCCTCGGAAGCGAGCAGTTCTTC. The encoded protein is CASSSTGLGSEQFF.

About this clonotype itself: The germline gene is not matched at one end of the junction; a read error may be the cause. This rearrangement joins TRBV12-3 or TRBV12-4 to TRBJ2-5; possible D gene TRBD2, 5 bases. This CDR3 region has 13 residues. The CDR3 DNA is TGTGCCAGCAGCTTAGCGTACCAAGAGACCCAGTACTTC. It specifies CASSLAYQETQYF.

This clonotype has a handful of counts. The J gene is TRBJ2-3, the V gene TRBV7-2; 8 bases are shared with TRBD2. This CDR3 has 15 residues. V lost 4 bases to trimming and J lost 2 bases; unmatched junction nucleotides: 5. Germline-derived CDR1 and CDR2 are SGHTA and FQGNSA. The CDR3 spells CASSSPGGTTDTQYF. DNA of the CDR3: TGTGCCAGCAGCTCCCCGGGAGGGACCACAGATACGCAGTATTTT.

This clonotype was recorded a few times. The V and J genes are TRBV10-2 and TRBJ2-3; D gene unclear. The CDR3 totals 13 residues. Trimming cost V 2 bases and J 4 bases, with 7 bases left between them. Germline V gene data show CDR1 as WSHSY and CDR2 as SAAADI. This CDR3 reads CASSEQRADTQYF. The CDR3 DNA sequence: TGCGCCAGCAGTGAGCAAAGAGCAGATACGCAGTATTTT.

The CDR3 bases are TGCAGCGTACGGGAAGACACCGGGGAGCTGTTTTTT. Translated, it gives CSVREDTGELFF. The chain links TRBV29-1 to TRBJ2-2; D is perhaps TRBD2 (5 bases). Trimming took 6 bases from V and 3 from J, leaving 8 bases between them. CDR3 length: 12 residues. From germline, CDR1 is SQVTM and CDR2 ANQGSEA.

A few counts support this clonotype. V is TRBV12-3 or TRBV12-4 and J is TRBJ2-3; D is undetermined. The CDR3 contains 15 residues. The ends were cut back, 6 bases at V and 4 bases at J, with 17 bases in the middle. In DNA form, the CDR3 reads TGTGCCAGCAGCCGTAGGGATCCCCTTCCAGATACGCAGTATTTT. Residues: CASSRRDPLPDTQYF.

The chain employs TRBV5-6 and TRBJ1-1; D gene ambiguous. Germline V gene data show CDR1 as SGHDT and CDR2 as YYEEEE. V lost 5 bases, J lost 4 bases, and 15 bases lay in between. The CDR3 is 14 residues long. The DNA of the CDR3 is TGTGCCAGCAGTCTTGAGGGCCCAGGCACTGAAGCTTTCTTT. Encoded protein: CASSLEGPGTEAFF.

The chain carries TRBV3-1 and TRBJ2-5; TRBD2 matches 7 bases. Germline loops: CDR1 LGHDT, CDR2 YNNKEL (reference sequence). Germline trimming cut 0 bases from V and 12 bases from J; bases unmatched to any gene: 7. The CDR3 is 13 amino acids. The CDR3 reads CASSQDRAGVEYF. CDR3 coding DNA: TGTGCCAGCAGCCAAGACCGGGCGGGAGTGGAGTACTTC.

The chain recombines TRBV20-1 with TRBJ1-3; no reliable D call. This CDR3 spans 14 amino acids. Trimming shortened V by 6 bases and J by 0 bases, and 12 bases separated the two germline ends. From germline, CDR1 is DFQATT and CDR2 SNEGSKA (reference sequence). For the CDR3, the DNA is TGCAGTGCCGCGAACCGAGTCTCTGGAAACACCATATATTTT. Its protein product is CSAANRVSGNTIYF.

The chain has TRBV7-2 and TRBJ2-7, with 7 bases aligning to TRBD2. There are 13 residues in the CDR3. The V and J ends lost 2 bases and 7 bases, in that order; junction bases with no gene match: 5. Germline values: CDR1 SGHTA, CDR2 FQGNSA. CDR3 protein: CASSLTSVGEQYF. CDR3 nucleotide sequence: TGTGCCAGCAGCTTAACTAGCGTAGGAGAGCAGTACTTC.

This clonotype was counted ten times or more. V is TRBV5-1 and J is TRBJ1-2, with D hard to call. CDR1 SGHRS and CDR2 YFSETQ come from the germline V gene. Trimming took off 2 bases at V and 0 bases at J, with 11 bases between the two ends. The CDR3 is 15 residues long. CDR3 protein: CASSFSFQANYGYTF. DNA of the CDR3: TGCGCCAGCAGCTTTAGTTTTCAAGCTAACTATGGCTACACCTTC.

This clonotype was counted a few times. The rearrangement uses TRBV10-3 and TRBJ2-5; possible D gene TRBD1, 7 bases. V was trimmed by 6 bases and J by 5 bases, leaving 19 bases between them. Per the germline V gene, CDR1 is ENHRY and CDR2 is SYGVKD. The CDR3 loop spans 15 amino acids. The CDR3 DNA reads as TGTGCCATCAGACCTGCTATGGCAGGGGGGGAGACCCAGTACTTC. Protein sequence: CAIRPAMAGGETQYF.

This clonotype showed up just a few times. This chain connects TRBV7-2 to TRBJ2-2; the match to TRBD1 covers 7 bases. The length of the CDR3 is 16 residues. The V and J ends lost 0 bases and 4 bases, in that order; junction bases with no gene match: 5. Germline V gene data show CDR1 as SGHTA and CDR2 as FQGNSA. The CDR3 loop is CASSLAPGGITGELFF. The DNA of the CDR3 is TGTGCCAGCAGCTTAGCTCCAGGGGGTATCACCGGGGAGCTGTTTTTT.

This clonotype has more than one count but fewer than ten. The chain links TRBV7-2 to TRBJ1-5, with D unresolved. Germline-derived CDR1 and CDR2 are SGHTA and FQGNSA. The CDR3 spans 14 residues. Trimming cost V 2 bases and J 3 bases, with 8 bases left between them. CDR3 DNA: TGTGCCAGCAGCTTAAGCCGGTTCAATCAGCCCCAGCATTTT. Its translation: CASSLSRFNQPQHF.